The 5 T cell receptor beta chains below come from one sample, sequenced in a study of cytomegalovirus exposure and HLA in healthy donors. The PCR ran on 60 Vbeta and 13 Jbeta primers. Assay: immunoSEQ multiplex PCR; the TCRdb copy retains only in-frame clones and omits some. The sample gives about 140,000 clones, more than 70% of which show up once; under 5.5% is in the top ten. Sequencing input: PBMCs. These receptors all come from a man between 45 and 60 years old in good health and CMV-seropositive.

V gene TRBV6-6 combines with J gene TRBJ2-3; TRBD1 agrees at 10 bases. The CDR3 extends over 15 amino acids. Germline trimming cut 4 bases from V and 4 bases from J; bases unmatched to any gene: 5. CDR1 is MNHNY, CDR2 SVGAGI, per germline (reference sequence). CDR3 amino acids: CASSWDRGRSDTQYF. DNA of the CDR3: TGTGCCAGCAGTTGGGACAGGGGAAGATCAGATACGCAGTATTTT.

The rearrangement links TRBV7-8 to TRBJ2-1; D is unresolved. The CDR3 is 17 amino acids. V was clipped by 3 bases and J by 2 bases, with 17 bases between them. Germline V CDR1 and CDR2: SGHVS, FQNEAQ. The CDR3 DNA sequence: TGTGCCAGCAGCTTGCGTTTTGTTGCTTCCCCCTACAATGAGCAGTTCTTC. The encoded protein is CASSLRFVASPYNEQFF.

V is TRBV27 and J is TRBJ2-3; tentatively, D is TRBD2 (6 bases). CDR1 is MNHEY, CDR2 SMNVEV, per germline (reference sequence). This CDR3 has 18 residues. The germline V and J ends were trimmed by 2 bases and 4 bases, with 22 bases remaining between them. As DNA, the CDR3 is TGTGCCAGCAGTTTAAGTTCCCTCCTAGCGCCCCAACCAGATACGCAGTATTTT. This translates into CASSLSSLLAPQPDTQYF.

V usage is TRBV7-3 and J usage is TRBJ1-1; tentative D call: TRBD1 (5 bases). The ends were cut back, 5 bases at V and 6 bases at J, with 13 bases in the middle. CDR1 and CDR2 (germline): SGHTA, FQGTGA. The CDR3 has 13 residues. The CDR3 loop is CASSPGHGPEAFF. The DNA of the CDR3 is TGTGCCAGCAGCCCTGGACATGGGCCTGAAGCTTTCTTT.

The chain is built from TRBV18 and TRBJ1-2; D not certain. The CDR3 has 15 amino acids. V lost 1 base and J lost 3, with 12 bases in between. Germline values: CDR1 KGHSH, CDR2 LQKENI. The CDR3 DNA sequence: TGTGCCAGCTCACCACGCAACAGCCGGTACTATGGCTACACCTTC. This translates into CASSPRNSRYYGYTF.